This T cell receptor (beta chain) was found in a study of OX40 agonist ivuxolimab in advanced cancers. This clone was counted a single time. Its antigen remains unidentified. Clones were sequenced by immunoSEQ multiplex PCR, and TCRdb holds only the in-frame ones, with some missing. The sample gives some 34,000 clones, 88% of which show up once; 9.5% to 15% is in the top ten. Trimming pared 0 bases from V and 6 bases from J, leaving 5 bases between. The CDR3 has 12 amino acids. Per the germline V gene, CDR1 is MRHNA and CDR2 is SNTAGT. Study results and limitations: The work left the antigen specificity of expanded peripheral T cells undetermined.

The V and J genes are TRBV6-4 and TRBJ1-2; D not resolved. This receptor was obtained from an adult with an advanced solid tumor such as melanoma, head and neck, liver or kidney cancer. This material consisted of CD4+ or CD8+ T cells sorted from blood, taken in a trial of the OX40 agonist ivuxolimab. The CDR3: CASSDSTDGYTF. DNA of the CDR3: TGTGCCAGCAGTGACTCTACTGATGGCTACACCTTC.